This TCR beta chain was sequenced during a study of blood T cell repertoires in COVID-19. Turning to the study itself: Material from acute and convalescent COVID-19 was sourced from the United States, Italy and Spain.

Methods used by the authors: Estimated nucleated cell counts came from reference gene primer amplification. Clones were sequenced by immunoSEQ multiplex PCR, and TCRdb holds only the in-frame ones, with some missing. That table furnishes V, J and clone size, whereas the DNA furnished D and trimming. The sample consists of more than 65,000 clones, more than 80% of them appearing once. J gave up 3 bases and V 0 bases, and 0 bases lay outside the gene matches. This CDR3 has 14 amino acids. Germline CDR1 and CDR2: SGHKS and YYEKEE (reference sequence). The rearrangement joins TRBV5-5 to TRBJ2-7, with TRBD1 identical over 10 bases. The receptor's source is an elderly man with acute or convalescent COVID-19. The material sequenced was peripheral blood. The chain's CDR3 is CASSLGTGGYEQYF. The CDR3 DNA is TGTGCCAGCAGCTTGGGGACAGGGGGCTACGAGCAGTACTTC.